Listed below are T cell receptor beta chains from one sample, sequenced in a study of T cell repertoires in cytomegalovirus infection. TCRdb recomputed calls from the reads with MiXCR, one row per CDR3 protein. This sample has around 280,000 distinct CDR3 sequences, with approximately 8.9% found just once. Sequencing was performed on PBMCs. Receptors originate from a human donor in good health (CMV status not recorded). Some clones in this sample may be carry-over from other donors' samples. Each CDR3 is given with its conserved first and last residue. The D gene is left open where the match is weak. Where a row states a size, it is once, few, many or the class of an expanded clone; other rows omit it.

>TRBJ2-1|.|TRBV7-9|many
TGTGCCAGCAGCTTAGCGCGGACTGCAGATTTCAATGAGCAGTTCTTC
CASSLARTADFNEQFF
>TRBJ2-5|TRBD2|TRBV7-3|.
TGTGCCAGCAGCTTAGTAGCGGGGGGGCGAGAGACCCAGTACTTC
CASSLVAGGRETQYF
>TRBJ2-7|.|TRBV29-1|many
TGCAGCGTTGCACGGGTCAGGGACATACCCTACGAGCAGTACTTC
CSVARVRDIPYEQYF
>TRBJ2-5|.|TRBV6-6|many
TGTGCCAGCAGTTACGTTCAGGGACCCGGGACCCAGTACTTC
CASSYVQGPGTQYF
>TRBJ1-5|.|TRBV6-2/TRBV6-3|few
TGTGCCAGCAGTTTACTGGGACCTAGCAATCAGCCCCAGCATTTT
CASSLLGPSNQPQHF
>TRBJ2-5|.|TRBV7-6|many
TGTGCCAGCAGCTTGGGTATCGGGGGCCCTGTACAAGAGACCCAGTACTTC
CASSLGIGGPVQETQYF
>TRBJ1-1|.|TRBV3-1|.
TGTGCCAGCAGCCAAGTTGGCCTGAACACTGAAGCTTTCTTT
CASSQVGLNTEAFF
>TRBJ1-5|TRBD1|TRBV5-6|many
TGTGCCAGCAGCTTGGTCGACAGGGGACAGCCCCAGCATTTT
CASSLVDRGQPQHF
>TRBJ2-5|.|TRBV7-2|many
TGTGCCACCTCATATACCCCTGGGGAGACCCAGTACTTC
CATSYTPGETQYF
>TRBJ2-1|.|TRBV7-8|many
TGTGCCAGCACCGCCCGGGACCTGGGGTTACATGGGCAGTTCTTC
CASTARDLGLHGQFF
>TRBJ2-7|.|TRBV5-1|few
TGCGCCAGCAGCTTGGGCCGGACAGTCCAAGGGCGGGAGCAGTACTTC
CASSLGRTVQGREQYF
>TRBJ1-3|.|TRBV12-3/TRBV12-4|many
TGTGCCAGCAGTCGCGGGGCCCTCTCTGGAAACACCATATATTTT
CASSRGALSGNTIYF
>TRBJ1-5|.|TRBV7-2|many
TGTGCCAGCAGCTTAGACTGGGGGAGCAATCAGCCCCAGCATTTT
CASSLDWGSNQPQHF
>TRBJ1-4|TRBD1|TRBV25-1|.
TGTGCCAGCAGTGACCCTTACAGGGGATCAACTAATGAAAAACTGTTTTTT
CASSDPYRGSTNEKLFF
>TRBJ1-2|TRBD1|TRBV29-1|.
TGCAGCGTTGCAGGGGGGTATTGCGGCTACACCTTC
CSVAGGYCGYTF
>TRBJ2-3|.|TRBV11-3|many
TGTGCCAGCAGCTTCGGGGGCGGAGGGATTTTGACAGATACGCAGTATTTT
CASSFGGGGILTDTQYF
>TRBJ2-1|.|TRBV7-2|many
TGTGCCAGCAGCTTAATGGCTACGTACTACAATGAGCAGTTCTTC
CASSLMATYYNEQFF
>TRBJ2-6|.|TRBV7-3|many
TGTGCCAGCAGCCTGGGCGGGGGGCATACAGGGGTCAACGTCCTGACTTTC
CASSLGGGHTGVNVLTF
>TRBJ2-1|TRBD2|TRBV7-6|many
TGTGCCACCCGGGGGGTCAGTGAGCAGTTCTTC
CATRGVSEQFF
>TRBJ1-5|TRBD1|TRBV19|few
TGTGCCAGTAGTACCGATGGACAGGCTCAATTCCAGCCCCAGCATTTT
CASSTDGQAQFQPQHF
>TRBJ2-7|.|TRBV29-1|few
TGCAGCGTTGGGACCGGGACGTCCTACGAGCAGTACTTC
CSVGTGTSYEQYF
>TRBJ2-5|TRBD1|TRBV24-1|.
TGTGCCACCGGACAGGGATACCAAGAGACCCAGTACTTC
CATGQGYQETQYF
>TRBJ1-2|.|TRBV24-1|.
TGTGCCACCAGTGATGACGGGACTTATGGCTACACCTTC
CATSDDGTYGYTF
>TRBJ1-2|.|TRBV28|few
TGTGCCAGCAGTTCACAGGGATCTCCCTATGGCTACACCTTC
CASSSQGSPYGYTF
>TRBJ1-2|.|TRBV20-1|many
TGCAGTGCCTTTGACAGGTCCCCACGGCATGGCTACACCTTC
CSAFDRSPRHGYTF